This TCR beta chain was recovered during a study of identical twins. Notes on the study in general: There is a chance that invariant MAIT and iNKT cells partially muddied zero-insertion analyses. Cord blood's abundant beta clonotypes had fewer insertions, unlike memory repertoires. Beta out-of-frame sequences displayed a weaker excess of sharing between twins.

MiXCR, run by TCRdb on the 5' RACE reads, gives a single entry per CDR3 protein. The table shows approximately 600,000 distinct CDR3 sequences, with about 7.1% occurring only once. Germline V lookup: CDR1 SGHVS, CDR2 FQNEAQ. The CDR3 runs 14 residues. The V segment lost 3 bases and the J segment 4 bases; nucleotides outside the gene matches: 3. In its sample, this clonotype was seen many times. The target antigen is unknown. These data were likewise used in another study, on yellow fever vaccine responses in identical twins.

The rearrangement joins TRBV7-8 to TRBJ2-1; 7 positions match TRBD2. This clonotype was sampled from a young woman in good health. The sequencing sample was made of PBMCs. The CDR3 loop reads CASSFAGEYNEQFF. CDR3 DNA sequence: TGTGCCAGCAGCTTTGCGGGAGAATACAATGAGCAGTTCTTC.